What follows describes a single T cell receptor (beta chain). The antigen is unknown. With V trimmed by 3 bases and J by 6 bases, 3 bases remained unmatched. The CDR3 length is 14 residues. TCRdb processed the RT-PCR reads anew with MiXCR; each CDR3 protein has one entry. The profile shows some 800,000 distinct CDR3 sequences, less than 25% of them singletons. The data are from a study of response to subunit inactivated influenza vaccine. Study results and caveats: It was the authors' suggestion that each seasonal influenza vaccination recruits few new T cells.

The V gene is TRBV12-3 or TRBV12-4, the J gene TRBJ2-3, with TRBD2 identical over 10 bases. The clonotype originates from a man between 50 and 59 years old who received an inactivated influenza vaccine. Sequences were derived from PBMCs from blood, sampled more than 4 days after vaccination. CDR3 loop: CASSFSSGGDTQYF. In DNA form, the CDR3 reads TGTGCCAGCAGTTTCTCTAGCGGGGGCGATACGCAGTATTTT.